What follows are 31 T cell receptor beta chains derived from one specimen sequenced in a study of cytomegalovirus exposure and HLA in healthy donors. The PCR was carried out with 60 Vbeta primers and 13 Jbeta primers. The table came from immunoSEQ multiplex PCR; TCRdb's copy has only in-frame clones and leaves some out. The repertoire includes about 120,000 clones, about 80% of them detected once, and 8% to 9% sits in the top ten. Sequenced: PBMCs. The receptors were sampled from a female donor in good health and CMV-seropositive.

The chain links TRBV9 to TRBJ1-4; a possible D gene is TRBD1 (5 bases). V was trimmed by 3 bases and J by 4 bases, leaving 13 bases between them. Germline CDR1 and CDR2: SGDLS and YYNGEE. The CDR3 is 15 amino acids. The CDR3 reads CASSDRAGLNEKLFF. As DNA, the CDR3 is TGTGCCAGCAGCGACCGAGCGGGGCTTAATGAAAAACTGTTTTTT.

This chain uses TRBV9 with TRBJ1-6; D is possibly TRBD1 (5 bases). This CDR3 is 16 amino acids long. CDR1 is SGDLS and CDR2 is YYNGEE in the germline V gene. The chain's CDR3 is CDGRPPWGDLYSPLHF. CDR3 in DNA: TGTGACGGCAGGCCGCCATGGGGGGATTTATATTCACCCCTCCACTTT.

The chain couples TRBV19 to TRBJ2-3, with D perhaps TRBD1 (6 bases). Trimming pared 10 bases from V and 0 bases from J, leaving 11 bases between. CDR1 and CDR2 from the germline V gene are LNHDA and SQIVND (reference sequence). This CDR3 contains 13 residues. The CDR3 is CATKTGSTDTQYF. CDR3 in DNA: TGTGCCACCAAAACAGGGAGCACAGATACGCAGTATTTT. Based on the CDR3 plus reference TRBV19 and TRBJ2-3, the full variable domain is DGGITQSPKYLFRKEGQNVTLSCEQNLNHDAMYWYRQDPGQGLRLIYYSQIVNDFQKGDIAEGYSVSREKKESFPLTVTSAQKNPTAFYLCATKTGSTDTQYFGPGTRLTVL.

The J gene is TRBJ2-7, the V gene TRBV2; D gene ambiguous. The germline V gene has CDR1 SNHLY and CDR2 FYNNEI. The CDR3 spans 14 residues. V gave up 4 bases and J gave up 1 base, with 11 bases separating them. The chain's CDR3 is CASSAGYPSYEQYF. CDR3 DNA sequence: TGTGCCAGCAGTGCCGGGTATCCATCCTACGAGCAGTACTTC.

The chain employs TRBV30 and TRBJ2-5; D is unclear. The CDR3 loop spans 13 amino acids. V gave up 0 bases and J gave up 4 bases, with 9 bases separating them. Looked up from germline, CDR1 is GTSNPN and CDR2 is SVGIG (reference sequence). The CDR3 coding sequence is TGTGCCTGGAGTGTAAAGCTCGGAGAGACCCAGTACTTC. Encoded protein: CAWSVKLGETQYF.

The chain couples TRBV5-1 to TRBJ1-6, with 7 bases matching TRBD1. With 0 bases clipped from V and 0 bases from J, the junction kept 6 bases outside the gene matches. This CDR3 is built from 18 residues. Germline loops: CDR1 SGHRS, CDR2 YFSETQ. CDR3 in DNA: TGCGCCAGCAGCTTGGCCGGGGCAGGGGGCTCCTATAATTCACCCCTCCACTTT. Residues: CASSLAGAGGSYNSPLHF.

This sequence joins TRBV9 and TRBJ1-6; TRBD1 matches at 9 bases. V was pared by 0 bases and J by 8 bases, with 3 bases of the junction left unmatched. CDR1 and CDR2 (germline): SGDLS, YYNGEE. The CDR3 sequence is 15 residues long. The CDR3 coding sequence is TGTGCCAGCAGCGTAGGAGGGACAGGGTATTCACCCCTCCACTTT. Its translation: CASSVGGTGYSPLHF. The variable domain in full, with the rest retrieved from reference TRBV9 and TRBJ1-6, is DSGVTQTPKHLITATGQRVTLRCSPRSGDLSVYWYQQSLDQGLQFLIQYYNGEERAKGNILERFSAQQFPDLHSELNLSSLELGDSALYFCASSVGGTGYSPLHFGNGTRLTVT.

The chain is built from TRBV2 and TRBJ1-5; no firm D call. V shed 4 bases and J shed 4 bases, with 5 bases lying between them. The CDR3 sequence is 12 residues long. Looked up from germline, CDR1 is SNHLY and CDR2 is FYNNEI. Written as DNA, the CDR3 is TGTGCCAGCAGTGGGCAAAATCAGCCCCAGCATTTT. This gives the protein CASSGQNQPQHF. Complete variable domain (other parts from reference TRBV2 and TRBJ1-5): EPEVTQTPSHQVTQMGQEVILRCVPISNHLYFYWYRQILGQKVEFLVSFYNNEISEKSEIFDDQFSVERPDGSNFTLKIRSTKLEDSAMYFCASSGQNQPQHFGDGTRLSIL.

This clone showed up just a few times. CDR3 loop: CATITGTGGIGYTF. The CDR3, as DNA: TGTGCCACCATTACCGGGACAGGGGGGATTGGCTACACCTTC. The chain carries TRBV6-9 and TRBJ1-2; TRBD1 agrees at 11 bases. Germline V gene sequence: CDR1 MNHGY, CDR2 SVAAGI. Unmatched junction bases numbered 11, after V lost 10 bases and J lost 7 bases. This CDR3 has 14 residues.

The genes are TRBV7-2 and TRBJ1-6; the match to TRBD1 covers 7 bases. CDR3 length equals 17 residues. V lost 5 bases to trimming and J lost 1 base; unmatched junction nucleotides: 8. CDR1 and CDR2 (germline): SGHTA, FQGNSA. CDR3 nucleotide sequence: TGTGCCAGCAGCACACGACAGGGCTTATCCTATAATTCACCCCTCCACTTT. It yields the protein CASSTRQGLSYNSPLHF.

The gene calls are TRBV28 and TRBJ2-5; 14 bases map to TRBD2. V shed 3 bases and J 5 bases; nucleotides not matched to a gene: 11. Germline assignment: CDR1 MDHEN and CDR2 SYDVKM. The CDR3 covers 18 residues. Here the CDR3 reads CASSFGLTSGGAWETQYF. CDR3 bases: TGTGCCAGCAGTTTCGGTTTGACTAGCGGGGGGGCTTGGGAGACCCAGTACTTC.

The chain couples TRBV7-9 to TRBJ1-5, with 8 nucleotides matching TRBD1. CDR1 is SEHNR, CDR2 FQNEAQ, per germline (reference sequence). V lost 3 bases to trimming and J lost 7 bases; unmatched junction nucleotides: 11. This CDR3 spans 16 amino acids. The CDR3 protein is CASSLTGQGSGQPQHF. CDR3 bases: TGTGCCAGCAGCTTGACCGGACAGGGAAGCGGACAGCCCCAGCATTTT.

This clone came up once. This sequence joins TRBV11-2 and TRBJ1-1; the D gene is possibly TRBD1 (5 bases). CDR1 and CDR2 from the germline V gene are SGHAT and FQNNGV. The CDR3 has 15 residues. Trimming removed 0 bases from V and 5 bases from J, with 13 bases in between. In DNA form, the CDR3 reads TGTGCCAGCAGCTTAGATGGGGGAGGTCAAACTGAAGCTTTCTTT. As protein: CASSLDGGGQTEAFF.

This clone came up once. V and J are TRBV5-4 and TRBJ2-3, with 14 nucleotides matching TRBD2. The J segment lost 9 bases and the V segment lost 4 bases, leaving 13 bases of the junction unmatched. Germline values: CDR1 SGHNT, CDR2 YYREEE (reference sequence). The CDR3 extends over 17 amino acids. CDR3 coding DNA: TGTGCCAGCAGCACCGGACTAGCGGGGGGCGGACTGCAAACGCAGTATTTT. It specifies CASSTGLAGGGLQTQYF.

The chain combines TRBV6-1 with TRBJ1-2; D gene ambiguous. CDR1 is MNHNS, CDR2 SASEGT, per germline. The germline V and J ends were trimmed by 1 base and 4 bases, with 10 bases remaining between them. The CDR3 extends over 14 amino acids. The CDR3 sequence is CASSEGVGGYGYTF. The CDR3, as DNA: TGTGCCAGCAGTGAAGGTGTAGGAGGCTATGGCTACACCTTC.

The chain couples TRBV6-1 to TRBJ2-7, with 8 bases fitting TRBD2. There are 14 residues in the CDR3. Losses at the gene ends were 6 bases for V and 6 bases for J; bases not matched to a gene: 10. CDR1 is MNHNS and CDR2 is SASEGT in the germline V gene. This chain's CDR3 is CASRSTSGTGEQYF. DNA for the CDR3: TGTGCCAGCAGATCTACTAGCGGTACAGGCGAGCAGTACTTC.

The genes are TRBV18 and TRBJ2-7; 7 bases agree with TRBD1. Trimming removed 3 bases from V and 4 bases from J; junction bases left unmatched: 9. The CDR3 is made up of 15 amino acids. Germline CDR1 KGHSH, CDR2 LQKENI. Written as DNA, the CDR3 is TGTGCCAGCTCACCCATCTCGGGACAGAGATACGAGCAGTACTTC. This encodes CASSPISGQRYEQYF.

V gene TRBV5-1 combines with J gene TRBJ1-1; D gene ambiguous. Trimming took off 0 bases at V and 2 bases at J, with 8 bases between the two ends. The CDR3 spans 14 residues. Germline CDR1 SGHRS, CDR2 YFSETQ. The CDR3 DNA sequence: TGCGCCAGCAGCTTGGTGGGAGCTAACACTGAAGCTTTCTTT. Amino acid sequence: CASSLVGANTEAFF.

The CDR3 sequence is CASSVAPDRGEKLFF. The DNA for the CDR3 is TGTGCCAGCAGCGTAGCCCCGGACAGGGGTGAAAAACTGTTTTTT. This rearrangement joins TRBV9 to TRBJ1-4, with 9 bases fitting TRBD1. CDR3 length equals 15 residues. Germline V CDR1 and CDR2: SGDLS, YYNGEE. The trim removed 0 bases at V and 7 bases at J, leaving 4 bases unmatched.

This chain connects TRBV4-2 to TRBJ2-1; perhaps TRBD2 as D (6 bases). The CDR3 length is 15 residues. The V gene's germline CDR1 is LGHNA and CDR2 YNFKEQ. Trimming stripped 4 bases from V and 4 bases from J, with 14 bases between. CDR3 bases: TGTGCCAGCAGCCCATTTGGGGGGACGTACAATGAGCAGTTCTTC. It translates to CASSPFGGTYNEQFF.

V usage is TRBV7-2 and J usage is TRBJ2-2; D perhaps matches TRBD1 (6 bases). V was shortened by 3 bases and J by 6 bases, with 20 bases between the two germline ends. Germline V lookup: CDR1 SGHTA, CDR2 FQGNSA. The CDR3 contains 17 residues. The DNA of the CDR3 is TGTGCCAGCAGCTTCGGACAGTCCGGCACGGTCTCCGGGGAGCTGTTTTTT. This sequence encodes CASSFGQSGTVSGELFF.

Concerning this clone itself: Germline and junction disagree at one end, which may indicate a read error. The DNA for the CDR3 is TGTGCCAGCGGTTACACCCGGACAGATACGCAGTATTTT. Its translation: CASGYTRTDTQYF. The chain uses TRBV6-5 and TRBJ2-3; D gene unclear. The CDR3 sequence is 13 residues long. Germline V gene lookup returns CDR1 MNHEY and CDR2 SVGAGI.

The rearrangement joins TRBV6-5 to TRBJ2-7; D may be TRBD1 (6 bases). Germline-derived CDR1 and CDR2 are MNHEY and SVGAGI. The V gene lost 4 bases and the J gene lost 3 bases, with 13 bases spanning the gap. This CDR3 has 14 residues. The CDR3 region has the DNA TGTGCCAGCAGTTCCGGGACAAACTACTACGAGCAGTACTTC. It translates to CASSSGTNYYEQYF.

V is TRBV28 and J is TRBJ1-1; D remains unclear. Germline values: CDR1 MDHEN, CDR2 SYDVKM. V was pared by 3 bases and J by 5 bases, with 13 bases between. CDR3 length equals 14 residues. The CDR3 DNA sequence: TGTGCCAGCAGTTTCGGGGAGGGTTGGACTGAAGCTTTCTTT. It encodes CASSFGEGWTEAFF.

This sequence joins TRBV7-9 and TRBJ2-7, with D unclear. Germline CDR1 and CDR2: SEHNR and FQNEAQ (reference sequence). V shed 3 bases and J shed 3 bases, with 6 bases lying between them. The CDR3 covers 12 residues. Here the CDR3 reads CASSFQNYEQYF. In DNA, the CDR3 is TGTGCCAGCAGCTTCCAGAACTACGAGCAGTACTTC. Combining the CDR3 with reference TRBV7-9 and TRBJ2-7 gives the whole variable domain DTGVSQNPRHKITKRGQNVTFRCDPISEHNRLYWYRQTLGQGPEFLTYFQNEAQLEKSRLLSDRFSAERPKGSFSTLEIQRTEQGDSAMYLCASSFQNYEQYFGPGTRLTVT.

The DNA of the CDR3 is TGTGCCAGCAGCGTGAACACTGAAGCTTTCTTT. Encoded protein: CASSVNTEAFF. The genes are TRBV6-6 and TRBJ1-1; D call uncertain. Germline V CDR1 and CDR2: MNHNY, SVGAGI (reference sequence). This CDR3 is built from 11 residues. V was cut by 6 bases and J by 0 bases, with 2 bases left in between.

The chain couples TRBV25-1 to TRBJ1-2, with TRBD1 identical over 8 bases. The V gene's germline CDR1 is MGHDK and CDR2 SYGVNS. J gave up 2 bases and V 4 bases, and 0 bases lay outside the gene matches. The CDR3 length is 13 residues. CDR3 sequence reads: CASSGTGNYGYTF. The CDR3 nucleotides are TGTGCCAGCAGTGGGACAGGGAACTATGGCTACACCTTC.

CDR3 sequence reads: CASSEAGQGPTEAFF. CDR3 nucleotide sequence: TGTGCCAGCAGTGAAGCGGGACAGGGGCCCACTGAAGCTTTCTTT. J is TRBJ1-1 and V is TRBV6-1; 10 nucleotides match TRBD1. The CDR3 runs 15 residues. Looked up from germline, CDR1 is MNHNS and CDR2 is SASEGT. V gave up 0 bases and J gave up 4 bases; unmatched junction bases: 2.

The V call is TRBV6-6, the J call TRBJ2-5; 9 nucleotides match TRBD1. The J call may be incorrect, as the DNA end agrees better with TRBJ2-7. Germline V gives CDR1 MNHNY, CDR2 SVGAGI (reference sequence). The CDR3 is 13 amino acids. In DNA, the CDR3 is TGTGCCAGCGGGGACAGGGCTACCTACGAGCAGTACTTC. Translated, it gives CASGDRATYEQYF.

This clone was seen only a few times. The chain uses TRBV5-1 and TRBJ1-2; tentatively, D is TRBD1 (6 bases). CDR1 and CDR2 from the germline V gene are SGHRS and YFSETQ. This CDR3 has 15 residues. Trimming shortened V by 4 bases and J by 8 bases, and 21 bases separated the two germline ends. The CDR3 nucleotides are TGCGCCAGCAGCCTGGAGGGGACAAACCAGTTAGGCTACACCTTC. Its translation is CASSLEGTNQLGYTF.

The V gene is TRBV28, the J gene TRBJ1-1; 10 bases are a match to TRBD1. V lost 4 bases, J lost 3 bases, and 5 bases stayed unmatched. Germline CDR1 reads MDHEN; CDR2 reads SYDVKM. The CDR3 loop spans 15 amino acids. Written as DNA, the CDR3 is TGTGCCAGCAGTTCTGCCGGGACAGGGGACACTGAAGCTTTCTTT. Its translation is CASSSAGTGDTEAFF.